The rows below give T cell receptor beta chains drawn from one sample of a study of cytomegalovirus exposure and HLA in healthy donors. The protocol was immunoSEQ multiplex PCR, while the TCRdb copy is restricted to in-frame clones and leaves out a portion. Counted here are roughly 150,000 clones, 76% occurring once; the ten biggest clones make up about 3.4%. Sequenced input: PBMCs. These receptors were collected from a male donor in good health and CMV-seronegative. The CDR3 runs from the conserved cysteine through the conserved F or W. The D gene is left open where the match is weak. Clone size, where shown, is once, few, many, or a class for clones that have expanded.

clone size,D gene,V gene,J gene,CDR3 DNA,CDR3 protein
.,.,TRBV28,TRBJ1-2,TGTGCCAGCAGTTTATTCGGGGAGGAGTCTAACTATGGCTACACCTTC,CASSLFGEESNYGYTF
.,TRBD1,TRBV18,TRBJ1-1,TGTGCCAGCTCACCAGCTATACAGGGGATGAACACTGAAGCTTTCTTT,CASSPAIQGMNTEAFF
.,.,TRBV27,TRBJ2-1,TGTGCCAGCAGTTTTGCGGGCGGGTCTATGTATGAGCAGTTCTTC,CASSFAGGSMYEQFF
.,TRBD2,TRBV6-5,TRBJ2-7,TGTGCCAGCAGTCCTAGCGGGAGCTCCTACGAGCAGTACTTC,CASSPSGSSYEQYF
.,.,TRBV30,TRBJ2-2,TGTGCCTGGAGTCCGACAGGTGCTGCCGGGGAGCTGTTTTTT,CAWSPTGAAGELFF
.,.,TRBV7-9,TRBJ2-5,TGTGCCAGCAGCCAACAGGGAGAGACCCAGTACTTC,CASSQQGETQYF
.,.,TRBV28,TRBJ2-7,TGTGCCAGCGGTTTATTATCGGGTGGAAAGCAGTACTTC,CASGLLSGGKQYF
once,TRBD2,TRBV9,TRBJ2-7,TGTGCCAGCAGCGCAACTAGCGCTTCCTACGAGCAGTACTTC,CASSATSASYEQYF
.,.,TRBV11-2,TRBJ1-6,TGTGCCAGCAGCTTAGATTCGGGAAGACATAATTCACCCCTCCACTTT,CASSLDSGRHNSPLHF
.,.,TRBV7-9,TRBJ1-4,TGTTCCAGCAGATCAGGGGTGGCGACTAATGAAAAACTGTTTTTT,CSSRSGVATNEKLFF
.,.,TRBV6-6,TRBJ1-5,TGTGCCAGCAGTTACTGGGGTGAGGGTAATCAGCCCCAGCATTTT,CASSYWGEGNQPQHF
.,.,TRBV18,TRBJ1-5,TGTGCCAGCTCACCCGGGATAAATCAGCCCCAGCATTTT,CASSPGINQPQHF
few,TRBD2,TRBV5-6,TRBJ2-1,TGTGCCAGCAGCTCCCCTCCTAGCGGGAGGAATGAGCAGTTCTTC,CASSSPPSGRNEQFF
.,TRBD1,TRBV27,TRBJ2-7,TGTGCCAGCAGTCACCGGGACAGAGATACCTACGAGCAGTACTTC,CASSHRDRDTYEQYF
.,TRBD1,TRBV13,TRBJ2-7,TGTGCCAGCAGCTTCACAGGGGGCTACGAGCAGTACTTC,CASSFTGGYEQYF
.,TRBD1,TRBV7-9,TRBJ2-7,TGTGCCAGCAGCTTCAGGACAGGGGGCGTTGACGAGCAGTACTTC,CASSFRTGGVDEQYF
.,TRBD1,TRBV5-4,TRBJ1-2,TGTGCCAGCAGCCATCAAGCCCAGGGGGCTGGATATGGCTACACCTTC,CASSHQAQGAGYGYTF
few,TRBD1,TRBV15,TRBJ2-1,TGTGCCACCAGCAGAATCACAGGGGTAGGCAATGAGCAGTTCTTC,CATSRITGVGNEQFF
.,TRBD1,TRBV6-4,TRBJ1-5,TGTGCCAGAGGACAGGGGGTCAATCAGCCCCAGCATTTT,CARGQGVNQPQHF
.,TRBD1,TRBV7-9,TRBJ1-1,TGTGCCAGCAGCCCCTGGACAGGGGTATGGACTGAAGCTTTCTTT,CASSPWTGVWTEAFF
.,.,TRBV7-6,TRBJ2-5,TGTGCCAGCAGCTCCAGCTTTCGGGGTGGGGAGACCCAGTACTTC,CASSSSFRGGETQYF
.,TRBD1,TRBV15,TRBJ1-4,TGTGCCACCAGCAGGAACCGGGACAGCGCATTAAAACTGTTTTTT,CATSRNRDSALKLFF
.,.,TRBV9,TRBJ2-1,TGTGCCAGCAGCGTCGGAGTGAGGAATGAGCAGTTCTTC,CASSVGVRNEQFF
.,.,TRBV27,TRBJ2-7,TGTGCCAGCACGTACCATGGGGGCCACGAGCAGTACTTC,CASTYHGGHEQYF
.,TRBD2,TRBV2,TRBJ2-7,TGTGCCAGCAGTGAAGGTCGCGGGAGTTACGAGCAGTACTTC,CASSEGRGSYEQYF
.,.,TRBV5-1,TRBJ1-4,TGCGCCAGCAGCGAGCAGGGTGTAGGTAATGAAAAACTGTTTTTT,CASSEQGVGNEKLFF
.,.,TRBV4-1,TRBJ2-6,TGCGCCAGCAGCCAAGGACGTAGCATCTCTGGGGCCAACGTCCTGACTTTC,CASSQGRSISGANVLTF
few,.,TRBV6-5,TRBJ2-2,TGTGCCAGCAGTTACTCGGCGGGGCCGACCGGGGAGCTGTTTTTT,CASSYSAGPTGELFF
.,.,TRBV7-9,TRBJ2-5,TGTGCCAGCAGCTTAATGCTAGGAGTAAGGGAGACCCAGTACTTC,CASSLMLGVRETQYF
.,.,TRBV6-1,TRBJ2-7,TGTGCCAGCAGAGGTTCCGGGACTGGCTCCTACGAGCAGTACTTC,CASRGSGTGSYEQYF
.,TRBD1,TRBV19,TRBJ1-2,TGTGCCAGTAGTATGATTGAGGGGGCGAGTGGCGGCTACACCTTC,CASSMIEGASGGYTF
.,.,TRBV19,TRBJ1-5,TGTGCCAGTAGTATAAAGAGGGAGAGGAGCAATCAGCCCCAGCATTTT,CASSIKRERSNQPQHF
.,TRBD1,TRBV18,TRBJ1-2,TGTGCCAGCTCCCGACCTTGGGCACAGGGGCGGGATGGCTACACCTTC,CASSRPWAQGRDGYTF
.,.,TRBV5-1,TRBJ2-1,TGCGCCAGCAGCTTGGGGCAAATCTACAATGAGCAGTTCTTC,CASSLGQIYNEQFF
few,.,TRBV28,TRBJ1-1,TGTGCCAGCAGGACCAGGGGCGCCCTTGAAGCTTTCTTT,CASRTRGALEAFF
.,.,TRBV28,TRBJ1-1,TGTGCCAGCCACCAATCTAGGGGGGGGCTGAACACTGAAGCTTTCTTT,CASHQSRGGLNTEAFF
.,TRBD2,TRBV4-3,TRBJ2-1,TGCGCCAGCAGCCAAGATCTAGCGGGCAATGAGCAGTTCTTC,CASSQDLAGNEQFF
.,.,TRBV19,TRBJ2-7,TGTGCCAGTAGTATAGGAGACTCCTACGAGCAGTACTTC,CASSIGDSYEQYF
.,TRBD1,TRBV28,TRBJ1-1,TGTGCCAGCAGTTCCTTTGGGACAGGAAACACTGAAGCTTTCTTT,CASSSFGTGNTEAFF
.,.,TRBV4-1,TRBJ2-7,TGCGCCAGCAGCCAAGATCAGGGCACGGCCTACGAGCAGTACTTC,CASSQDQGTAYEQYF
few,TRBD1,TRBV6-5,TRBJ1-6,TGTGCCAGCAGTACAGGACAGGGGGTGTCACCCCTCCACTTT,CASSTGQGVSPLHF
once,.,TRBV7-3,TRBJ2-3,TGTGCCAGCAGCTTCGGTTTAGCATCAGATACGCAGTATTTT,CASSFGLASDTQYF
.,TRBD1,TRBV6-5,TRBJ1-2,TGTGCCAGCAGTCATCCGACAGGGACAACTTATGGCTACACCTTC,CASSHPTGTTYGYTF
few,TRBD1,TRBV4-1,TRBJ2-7,TGCGCCAGCAGCCTCGGACAGGGCTCCTACGAGCAGTACTTC,CASSLGQGSYEQYF
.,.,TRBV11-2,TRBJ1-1,TGTGCCAGCAGCCTACAGGGTCACGACACTGAAGCTTTCTTT,CASSLQGHDTEAFF
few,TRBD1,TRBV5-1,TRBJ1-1,TGCGCCAGCAGCCAGACAGGGGGCAGTACTGAAGCTTTCTTT,CASSQTGGSTEAFF
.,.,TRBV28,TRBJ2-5,TGTGCCACCCTACCAGGGGGGTCCTGGGGGACCCAGTACTTC,CATLPGGSWGTQYF
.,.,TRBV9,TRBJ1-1,TGTGCCAGCAGCGTAGTTAGGGAGGCGAACACTGAAGCTTTCTTT,CASSVVREANTEAFF
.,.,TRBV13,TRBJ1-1,TGTGCCAGCAGTTCCCGTTCGTCAGGGTTTTGGCACACTGAAGCTTTCTTT,CASSSRSSGFWHTEAFF
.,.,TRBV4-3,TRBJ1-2,TGCGCCAGCGGCCGTGGGGGGGGCAACTATGGCTACACCTTC,CASGRGGGNYGYTF
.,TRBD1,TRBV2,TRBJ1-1,TGTGCCAGTTCACCGGGACAGGGTTACACTGAAGCTTTCTTT,CASSPGQGYTEAFF
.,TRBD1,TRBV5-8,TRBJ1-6,TGTGCCAGCAGCTCTCGGAGGGGGCAGTCACCCCTCCACTTT,CASSSRRGQSPLHF
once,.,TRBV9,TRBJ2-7,TGTGCCAGCAGCGTAGGGACTGAGCAGTACTTC,CASSVGTEQYF
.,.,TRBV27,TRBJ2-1,TGTGCCAGCAGATCTCTAGCGAACTACAATGAGCAGTTCTTC,CASRSLANYNEQFF
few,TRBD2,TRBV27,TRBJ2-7,TGTGCCAGTTCTAGCGGGAGCTCCTACGAGCAGTACTTC,CASSSGSSYEQYF
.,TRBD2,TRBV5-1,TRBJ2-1,TGCGCCAGCAGCTTGGAAGGGACTAGCGGGTACAATGAGCAGTTCTTC,CASSLEGTSGYNEQFF
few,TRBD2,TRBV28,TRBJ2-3,TGTGCCAGCAGGACTAGCGGGGGTGCAGATACGCAGTATTTT,CASRTSGGADTQYF
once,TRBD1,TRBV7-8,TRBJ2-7,TGTGCCAGCAGTCACGGACAGGGGGCCGAGCAGTACTTC,CASSHGQGAEQYF